These T cell receptor beta chains were read from a single sample in a study of T cells in pancreatic ductal adenocarcinoma. Measured with immunoSEQ multiplex PCR; TCRdb has only the in-frame clones, and not every one. In the table there are approximately 97,000 clones, more than 90% of which are singletons. The specimen sequenced was PBMCs. Receptors originate from a human donor with pancreatic ductal adenocarcinoma. The CDR3 runs from the conserved cysteine through the conserved F or W. The order of the fields is V gene, D gene, clone size, J gene, CDR3 length, CDR3 protein, CDR3 DNA. The D gene is left open where the match is weak. Rows may omit the clone size; those that give it use once, few, many or a size class.

V: TRBV2
D: TRBD1
size: .
J: TRBJ2-5
length: 15
CDR3: CASNRDSRYQETQYF
DNA: TGTGCCAGCAACAGGGACAGTCGTTACCAAGAGACCCAGTACTTC

V: TRBV9
D: TRBD1
size: .
J: TRBJ2-7
length: 14
CDR3: CASSVQGDSYEQYF
DNA: TGTGCCAGCAGCGTTCAGGGGGATTCCTACGAGCAGTACTTC

V: TRBV7-2
D: .
size: .
J: TRBJ2-1
length: 15
CDR3: CASSPFRAGDNEQFF
DNA: TGTGCCAGCAGCCCATTTCGAGCGGGCGACAATGAGCAGTTCTTC

V: TRBV7-2
D: .
size: once
J: TRBJ1-2
length: 14
CDR3: CASSLGRANYGYTF
DNA: TGTGCCAGCAGCTTAGGGCGGGCGAACTATGGCTACACCTTC

V: TRBV7-3
D: .
size: .
J: TRBJ2-7
length: 14
CDR3: CASKTSPSSYEQYF
DNA: TGTGCCAGCAAAACTAGTCCAAGCTCCTACGAGCAGTACTTC

V: TRBV7-2
D: .
size: .
J: TRBJ2-5
length: 14
CDR3: CASCGGYSGETQYF
DNA: TGTGCCAGCTGTGGGGGGTATAGTGGGGAGACCCAGTACTTC

V: TRBV4-2
D: .
size: .
J: TRBJ1-5
length: 18
CDR3: CASSQDGGLGLHNQPQHF
DNA: TGTGCCAGCAGCCAAGATGGGGGCTTGGGATTGCACAATCAGCCCCAGCATTTT

V: TRBV5-1
D: .
size: .
J: TRBJ2-3
length: 17
CDR3: CASSLQYRRISTDTQYF
DNA: TGCGCCAGCAGCTTACAATACCGCAGGATCAGCACAGATACGCAGTATTTT

V: TRBV2
D: TRBD2
size: .
J: TRBJ2-3
length: 14
CDR3: CASRVAGGTDTQYF
DNA: TGTGCCAGCAGGGTAGCGGGAGGCACAGATACGCAGTATTTT

V: TRBV6-1
D: .
size: .
J: TRBJ2-7
length: 11
CDR3: CASRLTYEQYF
DNA: TGTGCCAGCCGACTAACCTACGAGCAGTACTTC

V: TRBV30
D: TRBD2
size: .
J: TRBJ2-1
length: 16
CDR3: CAWWGLAGPKGNEQFF
DNA: TGTGCCTGGTGGGGGCTAGCGGGACCCAAAGGAAATGAGCAGTTCTTC

V: TRBV9
D: .
size: .
J: TRBJ2-3
length: 14
CDR3: CASTPGLGADTQYF
DNA: TGTGCCAGCACCCCGGGACTGGGGGCAGATACGCAGTATTTT

V: TRBV19
D: .
size: .
J: TRBJ2-2
length: 14
CDR3: CASKGRVDTGELFF
DNA: TGTGCCAGTAAGGGCAGGGTAGACACCGGGGAGCTGTTTTTT

V: TRBV5-1
D: .
size: few
J: TRBJ2-1
length: 15
CDR3: CASTPSVGGLAEQFF
DNA: TGCGCCAGCACGCCCTCAGTCGGGGGACTTGCAGAGCAGTTCTTC

V: TRBV6-4
D: TRBD1
size: .
J: TRBJ2-2
length: 14
CDR3: CASSYGQGPGELFF
DNA: TGTGCCAGCAGTTATGGACAGGGGCCCGGGGAGCTGTTTTTT

V: TRBV7-2
D: .
size: .
J: TRBJ2-5
length: 11
CDR3: CASSSTETQYF
DNA: TGTGCCAGCAGCTCCACTGAGACCCAGTACTTC

V: TRBV2
D: .
size: .
J: TRBJ2-2
length: 16
CDR3: CASRLQPGDITGELFF
DNA: TGTGCCAGCAGGTTACAGCCGGGAGATATAACCGGGGAGCTGTTTTTT

V: TRBV6-6
D: .
size: .
J: TRBJ2-2
length: 16
CDR3: CASSHRSSVGTGELFF
DNA: TGTGCCAGCAGCCACCGTTCTAGCGTTGGCACCGGGGAGCTGTTTTTT

V: TRBV7-9
D: TRBD2
size: .
J: TRBJ2-3
length: 18
CDR3: CASSLGSGTSGRADTQYF
DNA: TGTGCCAGCAGCTTAGGATCCGGGACTAGCGGGAGGGCAGATACGCAGTATTTT

V: TRBV18
D: TRBD1
size: .
J: TRBJ2-5
length: 16
CDR3: CASSKGPGQGSETQYF
DNA: TGTGCCAGCTCAAAGGGGCCGGGACAGGGATCAGAGACCCAGTACTTC

V: TRBV6-5
D: .
size: .
J: TRBJ2-1
length: 11
CDR3: CASLSYNEQFF
DNA: TGTGCTTCCCTGAGCTACAATGAGCAGTTCTTC

V: TRBV30
D: .
size: .
J: TRBJ2-7
length: 12
CDR3: CAWSSGSYEQYF
DNA: TGTGCCTGGAGCTCAGGCTCCTACGAGCAGTACTTC

V: TRBV5-1
D: TRBD2
size: .
J: TRBJ2-3
length: 17
CDR3: CASSILGTSGLLDTQYF
DNA: TGCGCCAGCAGCATCCTGGGGACTAGCGGACTTTTAGATACGCAGTATTTT

V: TRBV27
D: .
size: .
J: TRBJ1-4
length: 14
CDR3: CASSRGVANEKLFF
DNA: TGTGCCAGCAGCAGGGGAGTTGCTAATGAAAAACTGTTTTTT

V: TRBV4-1
D: .
size: .
J: TRBJ2-3
length: 15
CDR3: CASSRVRLGTDTQYF
DNA: TGCGCCAGCAGCCGAGTACGACTCGGCACAGATACGCAGTATTTT

V: TRBV15
D: TRBD1
size: .
J: TRBJ2-2
length: 18
CDR3: CATSRDPPGTGVTGELFF
DNA: TGTGCCACCAGCAGAGATCCCCCCGGGACAGGGGTAACCGGGGAGCTGTTTTTT

V: TRBV6-1
D: .
size: .
J: TRBJ2-3
length: 15
CDR3: CASTSVGGSTDTQYF
DNA: TGTGCCAGCACCAGTGTGGGGGGTTCGACAGATACGCAGTATTTT

V: TRBV7-6
D: TRBD1
size: .
J: TRBJ2-7
length: 15
CDR3: CASSPYPDRVYEQYF
DNA: TGTGCCAGCAGCCCGTACCCCGACAGGGTCTACGAGCAGTACTTC

V: TRBV7-6
D: .
size: .
J: TRBJ2-7
length: 15
CDR3: CASSLALGVDYEQYF
DNA: TGTGCCAGCAGCTTAGCGCTAGGAGTAGATTACGAGCAGTACTTC

V: TRBV10-3
D: .
size: .
J: TRBJ2-2
length: 12
CDR3: CASPSRFGELFF
DNA: TGTGCCAGTCCCTCGAGGTTCGGGGAGCTGTTTTTT